The table lists the clone carrying this T cell receptor (beta chain) with a few counts. The antigen remains undetermined. These data come from a study of beta chain features in type 1 diabetes. The study, taken as a whole, reports: Patients and controls would be equally affected if PCR favored shorter templates.

The CDR3 contains 14 residues. Trimming cost V 2 bases and J 11 bases; bases outside gene matches: 9. Looked up from germline, CDR1 is ENHRY and CDR2 is SYGVKD. The investigators reverse transcribed all of the isolated RNA, so they sequenced expressed TCRB transcripts. Measured with immunoSEQ multiplex PCR; TCRdb has only the in-frame clones, and not every one. The sample carries some 410,000 clones, roughly 13% recorded once. The TCR comes from a man aged 30 to 45 in good health. This chain uses TRBV10-3 with TRBJ1-2, with 9 bases identical to TRBD1. Input material: naive CD4+ T cells from blood. The CDR3 DNA follows: TGTGCCATCAGTGAGGGTTCCCCTGGGACAGGGTACACCTTC. Amino acid sequence: CAISEGSPGTGYTF.